This T cell receptor beta chain stems from a study of OX40 agonist ivuxolimab in advanced cancers. Study results and caveats: There was clonal expansion of CD4+ and CD8+ blood T cells by week 6 at 0.1 to 3.0 mg/kg. Low normalized T-cell clonal expansion was also seen in some nonresponders.

The assay was immunoSEQ multiplex PCR, and TCRdb's table has in-frame clones only and misses some. The sample lists more than 95,000 clones; 94% were seen once. Trimming pared 4 bases from V and 5 bases from J, leaving 12 bases between. CDR3 length: 13 residues. Germline CDR1 LNHDA, CDR2 SQIVND (reference sequence). With respect to this clone: Its target is unknown.

The genes are TRBV19 and TRBJ2-7; perhaps TRBD1 as D (6 bases). The clonotype comes from an adult with an advanced solid tumor such as melanoma, head and neck, liver or kidney cancer. The material was CD4+ or CD8+ T cells sorted from blood, obtained in a trial of the OX40 agonist ivuxolimab. The CDR3 sequence: CASSRGQRDEQYF. CDR3 coding DNA: TGTGCCAGTAGTAGGGGACAACGGGACGAGCAGTACTTC.